This entry concerns a single TCR beta chain. The protocol was immunoSEQ multiplex PCR, while the TCRdb copy is restricted to in-frame clones and leaves out a portion. The sample gives approximately 200,000 clones, 65% to 85% of which show up once; more than 2.5% is in the top ten. The record originates from a study of blood T cell repertoires in COVID-19. V was pared by 4 bases and J by 3 bases, with 11 bases between. CDR1 and CDR2 (germline): SGHRS, YFSETQ. CDR3 size: 13 residues. Recovered status applied to Cohort 3 donors who had two consecutive negative PCRs. It also applied to those with clearance or with symptom resolution.

The TCR originated in a woman aged 25 to 39 who had recovered from COVID-19. The chain links TRBV5-1 to TRBJ2-7, with D possibly being TRBD1 (5 bases). Source material: PBMCs or T cells enriched from blood (not recorded which). The CDR3 nucleotides read TGCGCCAGCAGCCCGAATAGGGGCTACGAGCAGTACTTC. Its protein product is CASSPNRGYEQYF.